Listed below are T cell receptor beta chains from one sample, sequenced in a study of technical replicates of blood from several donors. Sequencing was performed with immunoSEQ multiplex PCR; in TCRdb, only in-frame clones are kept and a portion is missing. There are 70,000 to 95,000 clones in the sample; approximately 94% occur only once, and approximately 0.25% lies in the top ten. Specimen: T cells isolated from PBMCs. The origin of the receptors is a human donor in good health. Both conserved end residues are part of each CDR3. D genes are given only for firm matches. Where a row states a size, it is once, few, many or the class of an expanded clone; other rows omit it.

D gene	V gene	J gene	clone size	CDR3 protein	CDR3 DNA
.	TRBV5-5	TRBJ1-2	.	CASSLALRDGGSLSYGYTF	TGTGCCAGCAGCTTGGCCCTGCGGGACGGGGGGTCCCTCAGCTATGGCTACACCTTC
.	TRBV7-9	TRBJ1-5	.	CASSLVGQPQHF	TGTGCCAGCAGCTTAGTTGGCCAGCCCCAGCATTTT
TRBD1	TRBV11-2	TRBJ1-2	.	CASSFGQGDYGYTF	TGTGCCAGCAGCTTCGGACAGGGAGACTATGGCTACACCTTC
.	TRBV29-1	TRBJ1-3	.	CSFLDLRDTIYF	TGCAGCTTCCTAGACCTCCGGGACACCATATATTTT
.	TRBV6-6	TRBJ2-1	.	CATGTAGMAYNEQFF	TGTGCCACCGGGACCGCGGGGATGGCTTACAATGAGCAGTTCTTC
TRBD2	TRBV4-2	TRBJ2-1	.	CASSPVGAGVSNEQFF	TGTGCCAGCAGCCCAGTTGGAGCGGGGGTATCTAATGAGCAGTTCTTC
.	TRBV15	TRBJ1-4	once	CATSIWRGSSEKLFF	TGTGCCACCAGCATTTGGCGGGGTTCGTCTGAAAAACTGTTTTTT
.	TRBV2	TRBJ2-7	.	CASSERGAVHEQYF	TGTGCCAGCAGTGAACGGGGGGCTGTTCACGAGCAGTACTTC
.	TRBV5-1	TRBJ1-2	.	CASSSTQRGTDGYTF	TGCGCCAGCAGCTCGACCCAGAGGGGGACGGATGGCTACACCTTC
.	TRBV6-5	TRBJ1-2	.	CASSYYRQLELEGYTF	TGTGCCAGCAGTTACTATAGACAGTTAGAGCTCGAAGGCTACACCTTC
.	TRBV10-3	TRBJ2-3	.	CAISRQGGATDTQYF	TGTGCCATCAGTCGCCAGGGGGGAGCCACAGATACGCAGTATTTT
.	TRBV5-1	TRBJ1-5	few	CASSLAGDSNQPQHF	TGCGCCAGCAGCTTGGCAGGGGATAGCAATCAGCCCCAGCATTTT
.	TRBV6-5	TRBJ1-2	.	CASRTQGLNGYTF	TGTGCCAGCAGGACCCAGGGCTTAAATGGCTACACCTTC
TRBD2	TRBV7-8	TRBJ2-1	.	CASTGTSRNNEQFF	TGTGCCAGTACCGGGACTAGCAGGAACAATGAGCAGTTCTTC
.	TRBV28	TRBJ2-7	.	CASSVNEQYF	TGTGCCAGCAGTGTCAACGAGCAGTACTTC
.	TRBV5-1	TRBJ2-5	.	CASSKTGGQETQYF	TGCGCCAGCAGCAAGACAGGAGGACAAGAGACCCAGTACTTC
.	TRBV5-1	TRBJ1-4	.	CASKSPGGDNEKLFF	TGCGCCAGCAAATCCCCAGGAGGGGATAATGAAAAACTGTTTTTT
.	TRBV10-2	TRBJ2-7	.	CASSGPRSYEQYF	TGCGCCAGCAGTGGGCCTCGATCCTACGAGCAGTACTTC
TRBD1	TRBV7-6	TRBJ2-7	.	CASSARASDRGYEQYF	TGTGCCAGCAGCGCACGTGCCTCGGACAGGGGATACGAGCAGTACTTC
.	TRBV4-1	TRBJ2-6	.	CASSQGGARSTSGANVLTF	TGCGCCAGCAGCCAAGGTGGGGCCAGGTCCACCTCTGGGGCCAACGTCCTGACTTTC
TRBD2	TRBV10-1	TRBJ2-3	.	CASTRGGNTDTQYF	TGCGCCAGCACCCGGGGGGGAAACACAGATACGCAGTATTTT
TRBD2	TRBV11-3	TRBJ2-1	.	CASSASGGAHEQFF	TGTGCCAGCAGCGCGAGCGGGGGGGCTCATGAGCAGTTCTTC
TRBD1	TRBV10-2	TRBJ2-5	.	CASRRQGSETQYF	TGCGCCAGCAGACGACAGGGGAGCGAGACCCAGTACTTC
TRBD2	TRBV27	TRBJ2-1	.	CASSLLAGGRNHEQFF	TGTGCCAGCAGTTTACTAGCGGGAGGGAGGAATCATGAGCAGTTCTTC
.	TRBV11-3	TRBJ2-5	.	CASSPNNVRGAQETQYF	TGTGCCAGCAGCCCAAACAACGTTCGGGGGGCCCAAGAGACCCAGTACTTC
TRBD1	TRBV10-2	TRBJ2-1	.	CASSPGTGAYNEQFF	TGCGCCAGCAGTCCCGGGACAGGGGCCTACAATGAGCAGTTCTTC
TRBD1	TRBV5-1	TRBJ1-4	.	CASSWGTGPEKLFF	TGCGCCAGCAGCTGGGGGACAGGGCCTGAAAAACTGTTTTTT
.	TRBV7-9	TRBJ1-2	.	CASSLGGGDGYTF	TGTGCCAGCAGCTTAGGAGGGGGAGATGGCTACACCTTC
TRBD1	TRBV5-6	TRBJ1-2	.	CASSLVSGGNYGYTF	TGTGCCAGCAGCTTGGTGTCAGGGGGTAACTATGGCTACACCTTC
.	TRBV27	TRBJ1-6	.	CASSPGTANSPLHF	TGTGCCAGCAGTCCCGGGACTGCTAATTCACCCCTCCACTTT
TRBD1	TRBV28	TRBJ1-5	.	CASSSAGQINQPQHF	TGTGCCAGCAGTTCGGCGGGACAGATTAATCAGCCCCAGCATTTT
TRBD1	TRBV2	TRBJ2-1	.	CARDQKGQPYNEQFF	TGTGCCAGAGACCAAAAGGGACAGCCTTACAATGAGCAGTTCTTC
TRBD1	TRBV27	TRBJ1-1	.	CASSLDRAEAFF	TGTGCCAGCAGTCTTGACAGGGCTGAAGCTTTCTTT
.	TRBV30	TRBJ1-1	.	CAWSVTRNTEAFF	TGTGCCTGGAGTGTAACCAGGAACACTGAAGCTTTCTTT
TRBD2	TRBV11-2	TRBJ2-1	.	CASSLFETSGRVNEQFF	TGTGCCAGCAGCCTATTCGAGACTAGCGGGAGGGTCAATGAGCAGTTCTTC
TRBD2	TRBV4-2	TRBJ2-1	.	CASSQEPGLAGVGNEQFF	TGTGCCAGCAGCCAGGAACCGGGACTAGCGGGAGTGGGGAATGAGCAGTTCTTC
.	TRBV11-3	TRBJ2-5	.	CASSSPPRETQYF	TGTGCCAGCAGCTCACCCCCGCGGGAGACCCAGTACTTC
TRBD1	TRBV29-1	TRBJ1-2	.	CSAETGTGDGYTF	TGCAGCGCCGAAACTGGGACAGGGGATGGCTACACCTTC
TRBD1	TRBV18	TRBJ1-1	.	CASSPYDQGGNTEAFF	TGTGCCAGCTCACCTTATGATCAGGGGGGGAACACTGAAGCTTTCTTT
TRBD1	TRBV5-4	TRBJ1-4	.	CASSLGDTTGSNEKLFF	TGTGCCAGCAGCTTAGGTGATACGACAGGGAGTAATGAAAAACTGTTTTTT
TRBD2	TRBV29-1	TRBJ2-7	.	CSVEGSASGTYEQYF	TGCAGCGTTGAAGGGTCAGCTAGCGGAACCTACGAGCAGTACTTC
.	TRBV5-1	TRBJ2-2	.	CASSPRLGGGSTGELFF	TGCGCCAGCAGCCCCCGTTTGGGGGGAGGTTCCACCGGGGAGCTGTTTTTT
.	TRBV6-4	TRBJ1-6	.	CASSDVVGKGSPLHF	TGTGCCAGCAGTGACGTGGTAGGGAAGGGGTCACCCCTCCACTTT
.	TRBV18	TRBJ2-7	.	CASSLPGSPYEQYF	TGTGCCAGCTCACTTCCGGGATCTCCCTACGAGCAGTACTTC
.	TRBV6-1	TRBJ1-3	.	CARGWGNPLSHF	TGTGCCAGGGGGTGGGGCAACCCGCTGTCGCATTTT